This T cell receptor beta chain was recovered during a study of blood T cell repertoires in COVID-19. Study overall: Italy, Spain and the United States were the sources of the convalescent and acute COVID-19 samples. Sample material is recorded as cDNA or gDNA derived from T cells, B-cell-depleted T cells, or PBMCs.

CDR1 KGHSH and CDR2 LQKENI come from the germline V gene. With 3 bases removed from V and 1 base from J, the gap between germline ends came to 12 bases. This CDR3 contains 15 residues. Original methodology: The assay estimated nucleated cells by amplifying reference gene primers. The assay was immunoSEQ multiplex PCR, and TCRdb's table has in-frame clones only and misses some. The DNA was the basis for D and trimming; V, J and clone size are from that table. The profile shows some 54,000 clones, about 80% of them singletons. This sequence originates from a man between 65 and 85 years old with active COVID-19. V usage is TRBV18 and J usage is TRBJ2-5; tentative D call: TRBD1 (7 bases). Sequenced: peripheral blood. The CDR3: CASSPLRGAQETQYF. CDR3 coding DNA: TGTGCCAGCTCACCCCTCAGGGGGGCCCAAGAGACCCAGTACTTC.